The sample holds a few counts of the clone carrying this TCR beta chain. Among the hyperthyroidism patients, all were newly diagnosed, aged 18 to 65, with under 2 months' duration. Clinical symptoms, serum thyroxine, TRAb, thyroid ultrasound and orbital computed tomography formed the basis of diagnosis. This specimen belongs to a study of Graves' ophthalmopathy and Graves' hyperthyroidism. TCR beta CDR3 amplification used RNA transcripts. Scientists carried out first-round RT-PCR using HTBI primers and then a second-round multiplex PCR. TCRdb passed the multiplex PCR reads through MiXCR, listing each CDR3 protein once. The table shows approximately 1.2 million distinct CDR3 sequences, with roughly 35% occurring only once. V lost 4 bases and J lost 4, with 13 bases in between. Germline V gene lookup returns CDR1 ENHRY and CDR2 SYGVKD. The CDR3 extends over 14 amino acids.

This receptor was taken from an adult man with Graves' hyperthyroidism. J is TRBJ2-5 and V is TRBV10-3; the D gene could be TRBD1 or TRBD2 (5 bases each). Sample: peripheral blood or thyroid tissue (not recorded which). The CDR3 region has the DNA TGTGCCATCAGTGGGGGGTTACCGACAGAGACCCAGTACTTC. Its protein is CAISGGLPTETQYF.